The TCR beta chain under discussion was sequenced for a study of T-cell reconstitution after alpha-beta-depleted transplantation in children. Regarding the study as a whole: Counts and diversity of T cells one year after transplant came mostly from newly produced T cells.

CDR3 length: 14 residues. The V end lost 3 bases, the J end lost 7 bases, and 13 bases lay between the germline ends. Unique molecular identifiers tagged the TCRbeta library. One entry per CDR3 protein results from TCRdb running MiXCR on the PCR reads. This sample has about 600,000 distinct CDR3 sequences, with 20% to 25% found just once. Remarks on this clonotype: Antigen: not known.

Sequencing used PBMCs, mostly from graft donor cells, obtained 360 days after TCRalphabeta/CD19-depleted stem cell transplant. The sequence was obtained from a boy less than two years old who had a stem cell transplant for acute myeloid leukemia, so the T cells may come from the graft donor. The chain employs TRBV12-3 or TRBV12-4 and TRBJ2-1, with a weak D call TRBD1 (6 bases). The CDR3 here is CASSLRGFQNEQFF. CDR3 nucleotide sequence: TGTGCCAGCAGTTTGAGGGGGTTCCAGAATGAGCAGTTCTTC.